This passage covers 9 T cell receptor beta chains from one sample sequenced in a study of glioma-infiltrating T cells listed by TCRdb under 2016. Sequencing was performed on an Illumina MiSeq. TCR alpha and beta CDR3 regions were amplified with the iRepertoire nested amplicon-rescue multiplex PCR (arm-PCR) platform from RNA. TCRdb reprocessing: public reads trimmed at Q25 with fastp, clones called with MiXCR, in-frame beta chains kept. Rows matching on CDR3 protein sequence are summarized as one entry with the most common DNA and genes. For this sample there are some 99,000 distinct CDR3 sequences; less than 30% appear just once. The ten largest clones add up to just under 35% of the sample. The material sequenced was glioma tissue, nonneoplastic brain tissue, or PBMCs (not recorded which). Receptor source: a human donor with low-grade glioma or glioblastoma, undergoing nonglioma brain surgery, or in good health (not recorded which).

This clonotype was seen many times. This chain joins TRBV6-1 and TRBJ1-4; 9 nucleotides line up with TRBD1. This CDR3 comprises 16 residues. Germline V CDR1 and CDR2: MNHNS, SASEGT. Losses at the gene ends were 5 bases for V and 5 bases for J; bases not matched to a gene: 9. CDR3 amino acids: CASSTYTGGPNEKLFF. Written as DNA, the CDR3 is TGTGCCAGCAGTACCTATACAGGGGGCCCGAATGAAAAACTGTTTTTT.

As regards this clonotype: At one end the junction does not follow the germline gene, possibly because of a read error. The V gene is TRBV28, the J gene TRBJ2-7; D not resolved. The V gene's germline CDR1 is MDHEN and CDR2 SYDVKM. The CDR3 is 14 residues long. In DNA form, the CDR3 reads TGTGCCAGCAGTTTACGCGCGTACACCTACAAGCAGTACTTC. The encoded protein is CASSLRAYTYKQYF.

This clonotype was observed at least ten times. V is TRBV6-1 and J is TRBJ1-4; 9 bases agree with TRBD1. V trimming: 5 bases; J trimming: 8 bases; junction bases outside the gene matches: 9. The CDR3 spans 15 residues. In germline, CDR1 is MNHNS, CDR2 SASEGT. DNA of the CDR3: TGTGCCAGCAGTCTCCCGGGACAGGGAAGGGAAAAACTGTTTTTT. This gives the protein CASSLPGQGREKLFF.

This clonotype was seen many times. This chain links TRBV29-1 with TRBJ2-7; D gene uncertain. Germline CDR1 is SQVTM and CDR2 is ANQGSEA. CDR3 length: 14 amino acids. V was shortened by 6 bases and J by 2 bases, with 17 bases between the two germline ends. CDR3 sequence reads: CSVGRSGFPYEQYF. In DNA form, the CDR3 reads TGCAGCGTCGGGCGATCGGGCTTCCCCTACGAGCAGTACTTC.

The rearrangement uses TRBV28 and TRBJ2-1; possibly TRBD1 for D (6 bases). CDR1 and CDR2 (germline): MDHEN, SYDVKM. The CDR3 totals 16 residues. The V and J ends lost 3 bases and 2 bases respectively, with 14 bases between them. CDR3 sequence reads: CASSFPQGYTYNEQFF. CDR3 nucleotide sequence: TGTGCCAGCAGTTTTCCCCAGGGGTACACCTACAATGAGCAGTTCTTC.

This clonotype has ten or more counts. This chain joins TRBV25-1 and TRBJ1-1, with D possibly TRBD1 on 5 matching bases. V was cut by 6 bases and J by 1 base, with 12 bases left in between. This CDR3 has 14 residues. Germline lookup yields CDR1 MGHDK and CDR2 SYGVNS. In nucleotides, the CDR3 is TGTGCCAGCAGCCCGGGGCCCCAGAACACTGAAGCTTTCTTT. Residues: CASSPGPQNTEAFF.

Concerning this clonotype: Possible read error: a much larger clone is one base away. The V and J genes are TRBV28 and TRBJ1-6; perhaps TRBD1 as D (5 bases). The length of the CDR3 is 15 residues. Germline lookup yields CDR1 MDHEN and CDR2 SYDVKM. The CDR3 nucleotides read TGTGCCAGCAGTCCCGGGACTGGCTATAATCCACCCCTCCACTTT. Encoded protein: CASSPGTGYNPPLHF.

This chain connects TRBV11-2 to TRBJ2-7; weak D call: TRBD1 (6 bases). Germline CDR1 reads SGHAT; CDR2 reads FQNNGV. This CDR3 is 13 amino acids long. V lost 5 bases and J 3 bases, leaving 11 bases between the germline ends. CDR3 DNA sequence: TGTGCCAGCAGCCCGACAGGTTTCTACGAGCAGTACTTC. It translates to CASSPTGFYEQYF. The whole variable domain, remainder taken from reference TRBV11-2 and TRBJ2-7, is EAGVAQSPRYKIIEKRQSVAFWCNPISGHATLYWYQQILGQGPKLLIQFQNNGVVDDSQLPKDRFSAERLKGVDSTLKIQPAKLEDSAVYLCASSPTGFYEQYFGPGTRLTVT.

This clonotype was observed at least ten times. The genes are TRBV2 and TRBJ1-5, with 8 bases lining up with TRBD1. Germline V gene sequence: CDR1 SNHLY, CDR2 FYNNEI. After removal of 4 bases from V and 3 bases from J, the junction contained 8 bases not matched to a gene. The CDR3 has 16 residues. In nucleotides, the CDR3 is TGTGCCAGCAGTGCCCCGGACAGGGCTGTCAATCAGCCCCAGCATTTT. Translation: CASSAPDRAVNQPQHF.